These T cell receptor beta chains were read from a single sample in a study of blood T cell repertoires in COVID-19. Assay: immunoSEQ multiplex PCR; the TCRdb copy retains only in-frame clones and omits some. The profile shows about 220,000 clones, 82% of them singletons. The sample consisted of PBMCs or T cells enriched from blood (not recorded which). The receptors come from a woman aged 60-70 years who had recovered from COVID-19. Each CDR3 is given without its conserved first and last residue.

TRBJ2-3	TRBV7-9	ASSSYRDDTQY
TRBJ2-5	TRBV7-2	ASSLDREETQY
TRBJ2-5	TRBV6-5	ASSYSGQVKETQY
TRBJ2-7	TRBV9	ASSVASDYEQY
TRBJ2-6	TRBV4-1	ASSQDDRGSGANVLT
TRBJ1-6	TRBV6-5	ASRRKTGADSPLH
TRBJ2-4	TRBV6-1	ASSELEVNIQY
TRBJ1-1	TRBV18	ASSPPGEGEAF
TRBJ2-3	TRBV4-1	ASSQVYNGGGSGSSTDTQY
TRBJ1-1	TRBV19	ASSIIRAEAF
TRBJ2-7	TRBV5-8	ASSRRTSGGYEQY
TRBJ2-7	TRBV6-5	ASSYSGGEVAYEQY
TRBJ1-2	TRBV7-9	ASSWPQQGGYT
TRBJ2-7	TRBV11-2	ASSLYGTGSYEQY
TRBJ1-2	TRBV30	AWENQGSYT
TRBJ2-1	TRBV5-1	ASSVQGNSQDEQF
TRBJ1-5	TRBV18	ASSPTGNQPQH